This T cell receptor beta chain comes out of a study of blood T cell repertoires in COVID-19. Whole-study context: Donors in the United States, Italy and Spain gave samples during acute or convalescent COVID-19.

The CDR3 contains 16 residues. CDR1 is SGDLS, CDR2 YYNGEE, per germline. V shed 3 bases and J shed 7 bases, with 17 bases lying between them. This clone appeared a few times. In the original processing: The authors estimated nucleated cell counts from reference gene primer amplification. Using immunoSEQ multiplex PCR, the repertoire was profiled, and TCRdb retains in-frame clones only, with some absent. Clone size and V and J calls were adopted from that table, with D and trimming inferred from the DNA. The repertoire includes about 190,000 clones, roughly 82% of them detected once, and about 4.8% sits in the top ten.

V and J are TRBV9 and TRBJ1-6; TRBD1 is a possible D gene (6 bases). This TCR was sampled from a woman in her twenties or thirties with acute or convalescent COVID-19. Material for sequencing was peripheral blood. CDR3 region: CASSAGVQSGNSPLHF. DNA for the CDR3: TGTGCCAGCAGCGCAGGGGTGCAGTCGGGGAATTCACCCCTCCACTTT.